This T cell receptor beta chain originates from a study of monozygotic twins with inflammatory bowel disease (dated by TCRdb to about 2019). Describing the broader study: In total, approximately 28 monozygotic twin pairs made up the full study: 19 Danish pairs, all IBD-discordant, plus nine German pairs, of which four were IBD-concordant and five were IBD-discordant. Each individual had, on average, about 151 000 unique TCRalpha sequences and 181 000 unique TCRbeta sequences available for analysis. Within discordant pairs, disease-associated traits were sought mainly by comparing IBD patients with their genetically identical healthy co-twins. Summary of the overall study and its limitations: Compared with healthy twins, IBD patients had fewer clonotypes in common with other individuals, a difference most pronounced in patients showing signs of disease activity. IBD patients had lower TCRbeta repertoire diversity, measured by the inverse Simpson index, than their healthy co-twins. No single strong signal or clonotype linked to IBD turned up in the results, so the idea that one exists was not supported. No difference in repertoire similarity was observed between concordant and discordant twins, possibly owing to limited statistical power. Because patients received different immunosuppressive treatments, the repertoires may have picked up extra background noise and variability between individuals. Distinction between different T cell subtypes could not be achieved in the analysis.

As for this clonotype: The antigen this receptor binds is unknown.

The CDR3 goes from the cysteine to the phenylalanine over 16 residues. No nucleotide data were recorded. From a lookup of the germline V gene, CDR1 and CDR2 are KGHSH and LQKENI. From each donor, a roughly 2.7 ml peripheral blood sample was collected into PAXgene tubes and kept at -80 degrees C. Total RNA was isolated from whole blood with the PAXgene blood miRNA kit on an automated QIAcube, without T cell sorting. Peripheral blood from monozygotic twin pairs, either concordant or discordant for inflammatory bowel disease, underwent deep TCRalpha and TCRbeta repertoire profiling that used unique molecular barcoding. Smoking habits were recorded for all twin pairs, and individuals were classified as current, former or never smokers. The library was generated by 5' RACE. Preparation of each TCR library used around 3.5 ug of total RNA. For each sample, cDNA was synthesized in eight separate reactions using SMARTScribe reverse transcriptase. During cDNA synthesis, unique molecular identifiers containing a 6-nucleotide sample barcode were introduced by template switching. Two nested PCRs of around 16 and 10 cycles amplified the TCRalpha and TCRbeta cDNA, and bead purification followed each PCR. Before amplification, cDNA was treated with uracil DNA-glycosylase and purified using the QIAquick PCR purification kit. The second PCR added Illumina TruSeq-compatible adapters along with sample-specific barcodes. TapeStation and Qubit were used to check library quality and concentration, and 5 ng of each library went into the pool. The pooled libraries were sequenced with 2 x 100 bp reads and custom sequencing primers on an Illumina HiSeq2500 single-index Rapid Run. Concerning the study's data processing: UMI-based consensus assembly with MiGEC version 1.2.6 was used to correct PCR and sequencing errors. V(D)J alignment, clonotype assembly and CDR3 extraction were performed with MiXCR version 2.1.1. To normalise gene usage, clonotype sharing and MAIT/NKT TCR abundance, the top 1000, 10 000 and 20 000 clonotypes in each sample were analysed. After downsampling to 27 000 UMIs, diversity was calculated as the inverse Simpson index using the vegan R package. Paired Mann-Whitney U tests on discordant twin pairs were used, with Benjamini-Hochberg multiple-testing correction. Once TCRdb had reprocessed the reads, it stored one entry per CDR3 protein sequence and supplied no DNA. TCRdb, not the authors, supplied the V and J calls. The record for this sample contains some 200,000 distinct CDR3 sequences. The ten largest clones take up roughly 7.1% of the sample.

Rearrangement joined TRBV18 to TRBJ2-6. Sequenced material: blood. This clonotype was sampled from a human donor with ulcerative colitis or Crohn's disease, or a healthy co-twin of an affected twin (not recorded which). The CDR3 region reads CASSPRGGAGANVLTF.